The sequence of this T cell receptor beta chain was determined in a study of radiotherapy plus CTLA-4 blockade in lung cancer. Whole-study context: Under 20% of patients responded objectively, and about 32% achieved disease control. Broader study findings: Expansion in blood of tumor-derived TCR clones was seen after radiotherapy plus ipilimumab. Response was reportedly best predicted by early blood T cell clone dynamics, with interferon-beta.

Chemo-refractory metastatic non-small-cell lung cancer patients underwent focal radiation alongside CTLA-4 blockade with ipilimumab. Germline V gene sequence: CDR1 GTSNPN, CDR2 SVGIG (reference sequence). The V gene end was trimmed by 1 base and the J gene end by 3 bases; junction bases not matched to a gene: 2. The CDR3 is 13 amino acids. Only one count was recorded for this clone. Its antigen is unknown. Using immunoSEQ multiplex PCR, the repertoire was profiled, and TCRdb retains in-frame clones only, with some absent. The sample yields tens of thousands of clones, approximately 86% seen once. This sequence joins TRBV30 and TRBJ1-1, with 7 bases that match TRBD1. Sequenced here: peripheral blood, sampled from a patient treated with radiotherapy plus ipilimumab. The receptor comes from a human donor with non-small cell lung cancer who had a partial response to radiotherapy plus ipilimumab. The chain's CDR3 is CAWSAQGDTEAFF. CDR3 coding DNA: TGTGCCTGGAGTGCTCAGGGGGACACTGAAGCTTTCTTT.